The 21 T cell receptor beta chains below were found in one sample sequenced in a study of technical replicates of blood from several donors. Here immunoSEQ multiplex PCR was the method, and the copy in TCRdb shows in-frame clones only, minus some. The table lists almost 90,000 clones, 85% to 95% of them singletons. The specimen was T cells isolated from PBMCs. The receptors were sampled from a human donor in good health.

V and J are TRBV7-2 and TRBJ2-5; D possibly corresponds to TRBD1 (6 bases). There are 13 residues in the CDR3. CDR1 SGHTA and CDR2 FQGNSA come from the germline V gene. V lost 5 bases and J 4 bases, leaving 11 bases between the germline ends. The chain's CDR3 is CASSGTGPETQYF. The CDR3 DNA reads as TGTGCCAGCAGCGGAACAGGGCCAGAGACCCAGTACTTC.

The rearrangement joins TRBV16 to TRBJ1-3, with a tentative D call TRBD1 (6 bases). Trimming took 0 bases from V and 2 from J, leaving 8 bases between them. Germline loops: CDR1 KGHSY, CDR2 FQNENV. The CDR3 loop spans 15 amino acids. CDR3 amino acids: CASSQSGQTGNTIYF. The CDR3 nucleotides are TGTGCCAGCAGCCAATCGGGACAAACTGGAAACACCATATATTTT. The variable domain in full, with the rest retrieved from reference TRBV16 and TRBJ1-3, is GEEVAQTPKHLVRGEGQKAKLYCAPIKGHSYVFWYQQVLKNEFKFLISFQNENVFDETGMPKERFSAKCLPNSPCSLEIQATKLEDSAVYFCASSQSGQTGNTIYFGEGSWLTVV.

The V and J genes are TRBV19 and TRBJ2-3; the match to TRBD2 covers 8 bases. With V trimmed by 2 bases and J by 2 bases, 9 bases remained unmatched. Germline CDR1 reads LNHDA; CDR2 reads SQIVND (reference sequence). The CDR3 is 17 amino acids. CDR3 sequence reads: CASSILTIAGHTDTQYF. The CDR3 nucleotides are TGTGCCAGTAGTATACTCACTATAGCGGGGCACACAGATACGCAGTATTTT.

The chain uses TRBV27 and TRBJ2-1; 9 bases are a match to TRBD2. Germline assignment: CDR1 MNHEY and CDR2 SMNVEV (reference sequence). The trim removed 7 bases at V and 4 bases at J, leaving 11 bases unmatched. The CDR3 sequence is 16 residues long. CDR3 DNA sequence: TGTGCCAGCAACTCCCCTAGCGGGACGAGATACAATGAGCAGTTCTTC. Amino acids: CASNSPSGTRYNEQFF.

The chain joins TRBV9 to TRBJ1-2, with TRBD1 as a possible D gene (6 bases). With 1 base removed from V and 4 bases from J, the gap between germline ends came to 11 bases. Germline lookup yields CDR1 SGDLS and CDR2 YYNGEE. The CDR3 covers 14 residues. The CDR3 loop reads CASSVRTEGYGYTF. CDR3 DNA: TGTGCCAGCAGCGTACGGACAGAAGGCTATGGCTACACCTTC.

The CDR3 protein is CSANRGGNTIYF. Here the CDR3 DNA reads TGCAGCGCCAACCGGGGTGGAAACACCATATATTTT. The rearrangement uses TRBV29-1 and TRBJ1-3; D is undetermined. CDR3 length: 12 residues. Germline loops: CDR1 SQVTM, CDR2 ANQGSEA. With 7 bases removed from V and 3 bases from J, the gap between germline ends came to 10 bases.

The chain recombines TRBV28 with TRBJ2-3; TRBD2 is a possible D gene (5 bases). V was cut by 6 bases and J by 1 base, with 11 bases left in between. This CDR3 is built from 14 residues. Germline V gene sequence: CDR1 MDHEN, CDR2 SYDVKM. In DNA, the CDR3 is TGTGCCAGCAGCCCACCCGGGGGCACAGATACGCAGTATTTT. Its translation: CASSPPGGTDTQYF.

The V call is TRBV19, the J call TRBJ1-5; unclear D gene. The CDR3 has 15 residues. The V end was cut by 5 bases, the J end by 0 bases, with 11 bases between. The V gene's germline CDR1 is LNHDA and CDR2 SQIVND (reference sequence). The CDR3 protein is CASSVTPYSNQPQHF. The CDR3 DNA reads TGTGCCAGTAGTGTGACACCATATAGCAATCAGCCCCAGCATTTT.

J is TRBJ1-2 and V is TRBV11-2, with TRBD1 matching over 10 bases. The germline gives CDR1 SGHAT, CDR2 FQNNGV. J was trimmed by 5 bases and V by 6 bases; bases with no gene match: 9. The CDR3 totals 15 residues. The CDR3 nucleotides are TGTGCCAGCAGTTCCGGGACAGGGGTTAGGTATGGCTACACCTTC. Protein: CASSSGTGVRYGYTF.

V is TRBV5-4 and J is TRBJ1-1; perhaps TRBD1 as D (6 bases). CDR1 is SGHNT, CDR2 YYREEE, per germline (reference sequence). The CDR3 has 13 amino acids. The germline V and J ends were trimmed by 6 bases and 4 bases, with 13 bases remaining between them. The CDR3 sequence is CASTEGVLTEAFF. The CDR3 DNA sequence: TGTGCCAGCACCGAGGGGGTCCTCACTGAAGCTTTCTTT.

The rearrangement links TRBV25-1 to TRBJ1-4, with unresolved D. V was clipped by 6 bases and J by 0 bases, with 5 bases between them. The CDR3 spans 13 residues. Germline V gene data show CDR1 as MGHDK and CDR2 as SYGVNS. The CDR3 here is CASRYSTNEKLFF. CDR3 sequence (DNA): TGTGCCAGCAGGTATTCAACTAATGAAAAACTGTTTTTT.

V usage is TRBV19 and J usage is TRBJ1-2, with 7 bases fitting TRBD1. Germline CDR1 LNHDA, CDR2 SQIVND (reference sequence). The CDR3 runs to 13 residues. V lost 8 bases and J lost 5; bases outside the gene matches: 8. CDR3: CASGGGHGYGYTF. The CDR3 DNA reads as TGTGCCAGTGGAGGGGGCCATGGGTATGGCTACACCTTC.

The chain combines TRBV4-2 with TRBJ2-7, with D perhaps TRBD1 (5 bases). The germline V gene has CDR1 LGHNA and CDR2 YNFKEQ. The CDR3 is made up of 15 amino acids. V dropped 1 base and J dropped 1 base, with 11 bases sitting between them. Written as DNA, the CDR3 is TGTGCCAGCAGCCAAGTTCTGACAGCATCCTACGAGCAGTACTTC. The encoded protein is CASSQVLTASYEQYF.

The V gene is TRBV27, the J gene TRBJ2-1; TRBD2 matches 11 bases. CDR1 and CDR2 (germline): MNHEY, SMNVEV (reference sequence). The CDR3 covers 16 residues. The ends lost 0 bases at V and 3 bases at J; junction bases unmatched: 1. The CDR3: CASSLSGTSGYNEQFF. CDR3 in DNA: TGTGCCAGCAGTTTATCCGGGACTAGCGGCTACAATGAGCAGTTCTTC.

The chain carries TRBV10-3 and TRBJ2-7; maybe TRBD2 (7 bases). Germline V CDR1 and CDR2: ENHRY, SYGVKD. With 2 bases removed from V and 6 bases from J, the gap between germline ends came to 17 bases. This CDR3 comprises 15 residues. The CDR3, as DNA: TGTGCCATCAGTGAGGCAAGGGGGAGGGCCTTCGAGCAGTACTTC. Translating it yields CAISEARGRAFEQYF.

V and J are TRBV13 and TRBJ1-3, with a possible D match to TRBD1 (5 bases). Germline V gene sequence: CDR1 PRHDT, CDR2 FYEKMQ (reference sequence). CDR3 length: 14 residues. The germline V and J ends were trimmed by 6 bases and 4 bases, with 13 bases remaining between them. The CDR3 nucleotides read TGTGCCAGCAGTCTTCAGGGATACGGAAACACCATATATTTT. Protein sequence: CASSLQGYGNTIYF.

This chain joins TRBV5-6 and TRBJ2-7; D is ambiguous. This CDR3 is 13 amino acids long. Deletions cut 0 bases from V and 0 bases from J, with 4 bases between. CDR1 SGHDT and CDR2 YYEEEE come from the germline V gene. CDR3 region: CASSLGSSYEQYF. Written as DNA, the CDR3 is TGTGCCAGCAGCTTGGGGAGCTCCTACGAGCAGTACTTC.

The V gene is TRBV7-9, the J gene TRBJ1-2; D might be TRBD1 (6 bases). The CDR3 consists of 13 residues. The V gene lost 7 bases and the J gene lost 4 bases, with 13 bases spanning the gap. Germline lookup yields CDR1 SEHNR and CDR2 FQNEAQ (reference sequence). The CDR3 here is CASTPTQGYGYTF. CDR3 coding DNA: TGTGCCAGCACCCCAACACAGGGCTATGGCTACACCTTC. Using reference TRBV7-9 and TRBJ1-2 for the parts outside the CDR3, the full variable domain is DTGVSQNPRHKITKRGQNVTFRCDPISEHNRLYWYRQTLGQGPEFLTYFQNEAQLEKSRLLSDRFSAERPKGSFSTLEIQRTEQGDSAMYLCASTPTQGYGYTFGSGTRLTVV.

The chain links TRBV7-9 to TRBJ2-5, with 7 bases identical to TRBD2. With 5 bases clipped from V and 9 bases from J, the junction kept 3 bases outside the gene matches. Germline V gene data show CDR1 as SEHNR and CDR2 as FQNEAQ (reference sequence). The CDR3 is made up of 11 amino acids. The CDR3 spells CASSSGEAQYF. The CDR3 nucleotides are TGTGCCAGCAGCAGCGGGGAGGCCCAGTACTTC.

CDR3 sequence: CAISLGETQYF. Written as DNA, the CDR3 is TGTGCCATCAGTTTGGGCGAGACCCAGTACTTC. The J gene is TRBJ2-5, the V gene TRBV10-3; D uncertain. V lost 5 bases and J lost 5, with 6 bases in between. Germline V gene sequence: CDR1 ENHRY, CDR2 SYGVKD. This CDR3 contains 11 residues.

The chain employs TRBV5-6 and TRBJ2-1; D may be TRBD2 (7 bases). Germline CDR1 and CDR2: SGHDT and YYEEEE. V lost 2 bases and J lost 7, with 13 bases in between. This CDR3 contains 14 residues. Here the CDR3 reads CASSFPGEGNEQFF. CDR3 nucleotides: TGTGCCAGCAGCTTTCCAGGGGAGGGGAATGAGCAGTTCTTC. Together with reference TRBV5-6 and TRBJ2-1, the CDR3 gives the full variable domain: DAGVTQSPTHLIKTRGQQVTLRCSPKSGHDTVSWYQQALGQGPQFIFQYYEEEERQRGNFPDRFSGHQFPNYSSELNVNALLLGDSALYLCASSFPGEGNEQFFGPGTRLTVL.